This T cell receptor (beta chain) appears in the sequencing data of a study of T-cell memory formation after mild COVID-19. Study-level points and caveats: Certain responding clones were present in pre-infection memory, suggesting participation of cross-reactive memory.

In its sample, this clonotype was seen many times. Its antigen is as yet unknown. CDR1 and CDR2 from the germline V gene are MNHNY and SVGAGI (reference sequence). V shed 0 bases and J shed 4 bases, with 9 bases lying between them. This CDR3 has 14 amino acids. Using constant-segment primers, 5'RACE produced TCR alpha and TCR beta cDNA libraries carrying sample barcodes and UMIs. Via MiXCR, TCRdb re-called the 5' RACE reads, giving one row per CDR3 protein. Here the sample spans 470,000 or so distinct CDR3 sequences, 20% to 30% being singletons. This TCR came from an adult woman who had mild COVID-19 (a few samples of this study predate the infection). Cell type and time point are not known. The chain links TRBV6-6 to TRBJ2-5; perhaps TRBD1 as D (5 bases). The sample comprised PBMCs or a T cell subset sorted from them (not recorded which). The CDR3 DNA reads TGTGCCAGCAGTTACTCAGTAGGGGCAGAGACCCAGTACTTC. Residues: CASSYSVGAETQYF.